The source of this TCR beta chain is a study of beta chain features in type 1 diabetes. In the study overall: Across every sample, 107,917,701 sorted cells were examined in total.

For this clone: Its specificity is not known.

Overall study findings and caveats: PCR might pick shorter templates more often, in the same way for patients and controls. HLA influence on TCRB rearrangement stayed unresolved here. The naive, central memory and Treg TCRB repertoires looked more alike in patients than they did in healthy donors.

The CDR3 has 15 residues. Trimming removed 6 bases from V and 5 bases from J, with 19 bases in between. Germline V gene lookup returns CDR1 MDHEN and CDR2 SYDVKM. Since all of the isolated RNA was reverse transcribed, expressed TCRB transcripts were what got sequenced. The table came from immunoSEQ multiplex PCR; TCRdb's copy has only in-frame clones and leaves some out. The repertoire holds fewer than 900,000 clones, with 17% as singletons. The chain uses TRBV28 and TRBJ2-5; D may be TRBD1 (5 bases). This TCR was recovered from a woman in her late teens or twenties in good health. The sample was naive CD4+ T cells from blood. Here the CDR3 reads CASSQQDSVGETQYF. The CDR3 DNA follows: TGTGCCAGCAGCCAACAAGACAGCGTGGGGGAGACCCAGTACTTC.